These 12 T cell receptor beta chains originate from one sample sequenced in a study of shared clonotypes between healthy human individuals. Profiling relied on immunoSEQ multiplex PCR, and the TCRdb table lists in-frame clones only, not all of them. Of over a million clones listed, under 99% are singletons. Material: naive CD4+ T cells sorted from blood. Subset meaning: CD45RA+ positively selected. These receptors were taken from a man younger than 45 in good health.

This chain joins TRBV14 and TRBJ2-1; TRBD2 might be the D (6 bases). The CDR3 loop spans 16 amino acids. Germline loops: CDR1 SGHDN, CDR2 FVKESK. V was shortened by 2 bases and J by 0 bases, with 11 bases between the two germline ends. CDR3 in DNA: TGTGCCAGCAGCCAACGACGGGGAGGCTCCTACAATGAGCAGTTCTTC. This translates into CASSQRRGGSYNEQFF. The full variable domain, with the rest looked up from reference TRBV14 and TRBJ2-1, is EAGVTQFPSHSVIEKGQTVTLRCDPISGHDNLYWYRRVMGKEIKFLLHFVKESKQDESGMPNNRFLAERTGGTYSTLKVQPAELEDSGVYFCASSQRRGGSYNEQFFGPGTRLTVL.

This chain joins TRBV29-1 and TRBJ1-1, with TRBD1 identical over 7 bases. The CDR3 consists of 13 residues. After removal of 4 bases from V and 2 bases from J, the junction contained 4 bases not matched to a gene. Germline assignment: CDR1 SQVTM and CDR2 ANQGSEA. CDR3 nucleotides: TGCAGCGTTGCATACAGGGGCAACACTGAAGCTTTCTTT. This gives the protein CSVAYRGNTEAFF.

V usage is TRBV5-1 and J usage is TRBJ1-4, with D possibly being TRBD1 (6 bases). V was pared by 0 bases and J by 8 bases, with 14 bases between. From germline, CDR1 is SGHRS and CDR2 YFSETQ. The CDR3 spans 15 residues. CDR3 nucleotides: TGCGCCAGCAGCTTGGTGGGTACAGGGCGCGAAAAACTGTTTTTT. Protein sequence: CASSLVGTGREKLFF.

This sequence joins TRBV30 and TRBJ2-5; unclear D gene. Trimming left V 2 bases short and J 3 bases short, with 4 bases between. CDR1 GTSNPN and CDR2 SVGIG come from the germline V gene (reference sequence). The CDR3 contains 11 residues. In DNA form, the CDR3 reads TGTGCCTGGAGTTGGGAAGAGACCCAGTACTTC. This sequence encodes CAWSWEETQYF.

V gene TRBV28 combines with J gene TRBJ1-1; 9 bases align to TRBD1. The CDR3 loop spans 14 amino acids. J lost 4 bases, V lost 6 bases, and 6 bases had no gene match. The germline V gene has CDR1 MDHEN and CDR2 SYDVKM. This CDR3 is CASSVDRGGTEAFF. CDR3 sequence (DNA): TGTGCCAGCAGCGTGGACAGGGGAGGCACTGAAGCTTTCTTT.

V gene TRBV9 combines with J gene TRBJ1-3; D ambiguous. CDR3 length: 14 amino acids. V lost 2 bases to trimming and J lost 0 bases, with 6 bases between them. Germline-derived CDR1 and CDR2 are SGDLS and YYNGEE. CDR3 nucleotides: TGTGCCAGCAGCGTGTCTGTCTCTGGAAACACCATATATTTT. This translates into CASSVSVSGNTIYF.

CDR3 bases: TGTGCCAGCAACCCCCGAACGGCCGGCTATAATGAAAAACTGTTTTTT. Translated, it gives CASNPRTAGYNEKLFF. This rearrangement joins TRBV25-1 to TRBJ1-4, with D hard to call. Germline lookup yields CDR1 MGHDK and CDR2 SYGVNS. The V end was cut by 7 bases, the J end by 4 bases, with 19 bases between. This CDR3 is built from 16 residues. The full variable domain, rest sourced from reference TRBV25-1 and TRBJ1-4, is EADIYQTPRYLVIGTGKKITLECSQTMGHDKMYWYQQDPGMELHLIHYSYGVNSTEKGDLSSESTVSRIRTEHFPLTLESARPSHTSQYLCASNPRTAGYNEKLFFGSGTQLSVL.

This rearrangement joins TRBV9 to TRBJ2-3, with TRBD1 matching 7 bases. J was trimmed by 0 bases and V by 4 bases; bases with no gene match: 5. CDR3 length equals 15 residues. Germline V gene data show CDR1 as SGDLS and CDR2 as YYNGEE. The CDR3 loop is CASSTRQGSTDTQYF. The CDR3 DNA sequence: TGTGCCAGCAGCACACGACAGGGTAGCACAGATACGCAGTATTTT.

V usage is TRBV28 and J usage is TRBJ2-7; 10 bases align to TRBD2. The CDR3 is 18 residues long. V was pared by 4 bases and J by 0 bases, with 12 bases of the junction left unmatched. Looked up from germline, CDR1 is MDHEN and CDR2 is SYDVKM. The CDR3 sequence is CASSYTLQREGSSYEQYF. The CDR3 nucleotides are TGTGCCAGCAGTTATACCCTCCAGCGGGAGGGAAGCTCCTACGAGCAGTACTTC. Supplemented by reference TRBV28 and TRBJ2-7, the full variable domain reads DVKVTQSSRYLVKRTGEKVFLECVQDMDHENMFWYRQDPGLGLRLIYFSYDVKMKEKGDIPEGYSVSREKKERFSLILESASTNQTSMYLCASSYTLQREGSSYEQYFGPGTRLTVT.

This chain uses TRBV2 with TRBJ1-4; the D gene is possibly TRBD1 (5 bases). V shed 6 bases and J shed 7 bases, with 15 bases lying between them. CDR1 and CDR2 (germline): SNHLY, FYNNEI. The CDR3 spans 14 residues. CDR3 sequence reads: CASRRLTQGEKLFF. The CDR3 DNA sequence: TGTGCCAGCAGAAGACTTACCCAGGGTGAAAAACTGTTTTTT.

The chain uses TRBV5-4 and TRBJ2-5; no clear D. The ends were cut back, 2 bases at V and 1 base at J, with 6 bases in the middle. The CDR3 has 13 amino acids. The germline V gene encodes CDR1 SGHNT and CDR2 YYREEE (reference sequence). Here the CDR3 DNA reads TGTGCCAGCAGCTTTGCAGGCCAAGAGACCCAGTACTTC. Translation gives CASSFAGQETQYF. Full variable domain (missing parts from reference TRBV5-4 and TRBJ2-5): ETGVTQSPTHLIKTRGQQVTLRCSSQSGHNTVSWYQQALGQGPQFIFQYYREEENGRGNFPPRFSGLQFPNYSSELNVNALELDDSALYLCASSFAGQETQYFGPGTRLLVL.

The chain recombines TRBV28 with TRBJ2-2; TRBD2 agrees at 13 bases. V trimming: 1 base; J trimming: 6 bases; junction bases outside the gene matches: 2. This CDR3 comprises 16 residues. Germline CDR1 MDHEN, CDR2 SYDVKM. CDR3 amino acids: CASSLLGLAGPGELFF. The CDR3 DNA reads as TGTGCCAGCAGTTTATTGGGACTAGCGGGACCCGGGGAGCTGTTTTTT.